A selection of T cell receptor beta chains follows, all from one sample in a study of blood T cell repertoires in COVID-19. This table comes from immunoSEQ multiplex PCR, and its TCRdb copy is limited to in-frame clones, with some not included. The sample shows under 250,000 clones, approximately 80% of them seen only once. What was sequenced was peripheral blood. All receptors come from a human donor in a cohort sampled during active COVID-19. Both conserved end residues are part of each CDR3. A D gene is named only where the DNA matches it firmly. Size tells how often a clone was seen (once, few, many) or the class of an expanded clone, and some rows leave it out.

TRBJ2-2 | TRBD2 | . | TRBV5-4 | TGTGCCAGCAGCTTGGACCAGCGGGGTTGGGGGGAGCTGTTTTTT | CASSLDQRGWGELFF
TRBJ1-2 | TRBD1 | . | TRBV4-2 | TGTGCCAGCAGCCAAGATCGGGGGACAGGGTCTGGCTACACCTTC | CASSQDRGTGSGYTF
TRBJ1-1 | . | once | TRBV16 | TGTGCCAGCAGCCATTCAGTGGGGACTCGGAACACTGAAGCTTTCTTT | CASSHSVGTRNTEAFF
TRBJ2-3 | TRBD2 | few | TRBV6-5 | TGTGCCAGCAGTTACTCCAGCGGGAGGGCGTTCCATACGCAGTATTTT | CASSYSSGRAFHTQYF
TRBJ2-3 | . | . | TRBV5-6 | TGTGCCAGCAGCTCACCCTACTCTAGGTCCTGGGGCACAGATACGCAGTATTTT | CASSSPYSRSWGTDTQYF
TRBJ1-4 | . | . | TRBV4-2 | TGTGCCAGCAGCCAAGATTCTCCGGGAACTCTGTTTTTT | CASSQDSPGTLFF
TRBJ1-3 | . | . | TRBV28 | TGTGCCAGCAAACGGCCAGGGACTGGAAACACCATATATTTT | CASKRPGTGNTIYF
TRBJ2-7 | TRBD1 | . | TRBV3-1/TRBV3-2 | TGTGCCAGCAGCCAAGGGTTACAGGGGTCCTACGAGCAGTACTTC | CASSQGLQGSYEQYF
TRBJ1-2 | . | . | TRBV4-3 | TGCGCCAGCAGCCAAGTCAGGGCTGACTATGGCTACACCTTC | CASSQVRADYGYTF
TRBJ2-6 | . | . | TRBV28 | TGTGCCAGCAGTAACATCCGCACAATGTCTGGGGCCAACGTCCTGACTTTC | CASSNIRTMSGANVLTF
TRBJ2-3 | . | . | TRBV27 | TGTGCCAGCAGTTTAGCCGCGCCAGATACGCAGTATTTT | CASSLAAPDTQYF
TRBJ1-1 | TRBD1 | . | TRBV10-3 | TGTGCCATCAGTGAGTCGCGCGTGGGACAGGGGGGTTTGGCTTTCTTT | CAISESRVGQGGLAFF
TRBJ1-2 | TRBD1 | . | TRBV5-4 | TGTGCCAGCAGCTCCGGACAGGCAGGCGGCTACACCTTC | CASSSGQAGGYTF
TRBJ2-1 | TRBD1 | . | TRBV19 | TGTGCCAGTAGTATAAGAAGCAGGGGGTCCTCCTACAATGAGCAGTTCTTC | CASSIRSRGSSYNEQFF
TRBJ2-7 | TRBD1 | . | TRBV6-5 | TGTGCCAGCAGCACCCGGGACAGGGGTAAGTACGAGCAGTACTTC | CASSTRDRGKYEQYF
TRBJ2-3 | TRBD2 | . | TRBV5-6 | TGTGCCAGCAGCTTGATCCTAGCGGGGGGGACAGATACGCAGTATTTT | CASSLILAGGTDTQYF
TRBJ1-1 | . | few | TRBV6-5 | TGTGCCAGCAGTCCTCCGGGGACTGAAGCTTTCTTT | CASSPPGTEAFF
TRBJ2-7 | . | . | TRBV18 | TGTGCCAGCTCACCGAACCAGGGGCCCGTCTTGGAGCAGTACTTC | CASSPNQGPVLEQYF
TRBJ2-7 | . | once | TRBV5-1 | TGCGCCAGCAGCTTGGTGGACAGTTACACCTACGAGCAGTACTTC | CASSLVDSYTYEQYF
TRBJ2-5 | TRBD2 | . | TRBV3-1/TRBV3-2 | TGTGCCAGCAGCCAAGAGGTGGGAGGGAGTAAGACCCAGTACTTC | CASSQEVGGSKTQYF
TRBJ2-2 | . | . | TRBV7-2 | TGTGCCAGCAGCCCGACGAGGGTCCTCACCGGGGAGCTGTTTTTT | CASSPTRVLTGELFF
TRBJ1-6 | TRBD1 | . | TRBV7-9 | TGTGCCAGCAACGGACGGACAGGAGATAATTCACCCCTCCACTTT | CASNGRTGDNSPLHF
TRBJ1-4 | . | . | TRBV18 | TGTGCCAGCTCACCTGTAGGGGGAGCCCTTAATGAAAAACTGTTTTTT | CASSPVGGALNEKLFF
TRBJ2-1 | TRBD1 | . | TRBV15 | TGTGCCACCAGCAGGGAGGGACAGGCCGTTTATGAGCAGTTCTTC | CATSREGQAVYEQFF
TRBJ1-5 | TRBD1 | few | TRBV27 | TGTGCCAGCAGCAGAGGGACAGGGGTTTTCGGGCCCCAGCATTTT | CASSRGTGVFGPQHF
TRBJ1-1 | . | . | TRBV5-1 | TGCGCCAGCAGCAGGGAGGGGCAGGAGGGCACTGAAGCTTTCTTT | CASSREGQEGTEAFF
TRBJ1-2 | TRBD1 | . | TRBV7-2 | TGTGCCAGCAGCTTAGTCGGGACAGGGGGAAACTATGGCTACACCTTC | CASSLVGTGGNYGYTF
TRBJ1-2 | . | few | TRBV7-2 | TGTGCCAGCAGCTTGAGCGGAAACGACTATGGCTACACCTTC | CASSLSGNDYGYTF
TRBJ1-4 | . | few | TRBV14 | TGTGCCAGCAGCCGACCCTCGGGGTCAACTAATGAAAAACTGTTTTTT | CASSRPSGSTNEKLFF
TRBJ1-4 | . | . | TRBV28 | TGTGCCAGCAGTGGGGCGACCAATGAAAAACTGTTTTTT | CASSGATNEKLFF
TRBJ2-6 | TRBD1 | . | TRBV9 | TGTGCCAGCAGCGTTAACTCGGGACAGAGCTCTGGGGCCAACGTCCTGACTTTC | CASSVNSGQSSGANVLTF
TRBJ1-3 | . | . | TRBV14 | TGTGCCAGCAGCCCCTTCTTAGGGGATGGAAACACCATATATTTT | CASSPFLGDGNTIYF
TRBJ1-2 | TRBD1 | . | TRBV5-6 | TGTGCCAGCAGCTTAAGGGACAGGGGACTTCTTGGCTACACCTTC | CASSLRDRGLLGYTF
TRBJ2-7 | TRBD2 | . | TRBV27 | TGTGCCAGCAGTTGGACTAGCGAATCCTACGAGCAGTACTTC | CASSWTSESYEQYF
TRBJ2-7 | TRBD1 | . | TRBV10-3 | TGTGCCATCAGTGGAACAGGGGCCTACTACGAGCAGTACTTC | CAISGTGAYYEQYF
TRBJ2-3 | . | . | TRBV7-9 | TGTGCCAGCAGCTTAGATCAGGGTCCCACAGATACGCAGTATTTT | CASSLDQGPTDTQYF